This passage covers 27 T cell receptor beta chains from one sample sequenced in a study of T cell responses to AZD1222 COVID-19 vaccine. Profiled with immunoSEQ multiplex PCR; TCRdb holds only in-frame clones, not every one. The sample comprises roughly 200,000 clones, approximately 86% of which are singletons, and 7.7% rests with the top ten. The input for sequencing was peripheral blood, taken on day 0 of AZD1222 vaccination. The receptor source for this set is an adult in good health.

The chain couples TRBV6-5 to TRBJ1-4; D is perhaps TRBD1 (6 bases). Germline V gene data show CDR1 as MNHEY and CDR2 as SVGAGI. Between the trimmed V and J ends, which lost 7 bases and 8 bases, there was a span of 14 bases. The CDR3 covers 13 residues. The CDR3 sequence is CASTRDKGEKLFF. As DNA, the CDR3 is TGTGCCAGCACCCGGGACAAAGGGGAAAAACTGTTTTTT.

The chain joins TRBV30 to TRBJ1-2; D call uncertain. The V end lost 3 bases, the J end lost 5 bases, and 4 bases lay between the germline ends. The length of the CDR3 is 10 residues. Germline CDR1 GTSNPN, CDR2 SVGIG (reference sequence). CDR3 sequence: CAWSDYGYTF. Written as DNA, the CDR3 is TGTGCCTGGAGCGATTATGGCTACACCTTC.

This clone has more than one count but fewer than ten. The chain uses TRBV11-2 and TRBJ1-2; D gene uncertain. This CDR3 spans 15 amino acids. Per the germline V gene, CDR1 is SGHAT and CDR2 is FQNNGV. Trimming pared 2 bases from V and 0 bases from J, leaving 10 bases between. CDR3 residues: CASSLSKASNYGYTF. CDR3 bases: TGTGCCAGCAGCTTATCAAAAGCATCTAACTATGGCTACACCTTC.

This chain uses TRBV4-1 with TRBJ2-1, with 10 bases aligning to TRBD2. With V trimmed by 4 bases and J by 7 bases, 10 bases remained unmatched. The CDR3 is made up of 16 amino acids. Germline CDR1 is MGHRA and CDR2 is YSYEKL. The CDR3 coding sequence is TGCGCCAGCAGCCCGACAGCGGGGGGGCACCGTAATGAGCAGTTCTTC. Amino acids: CASSPTAGGHRNEQFF.

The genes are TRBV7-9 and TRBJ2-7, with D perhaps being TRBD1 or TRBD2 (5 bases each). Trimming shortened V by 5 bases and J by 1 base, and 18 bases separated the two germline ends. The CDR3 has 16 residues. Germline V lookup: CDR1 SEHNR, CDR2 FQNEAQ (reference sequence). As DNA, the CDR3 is TGTGCCAGCAGCCTTAAGGGGTCCCGAGGGTCCTACGAGCAGTACTTC. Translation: CASSLKGSRGSYEQYF. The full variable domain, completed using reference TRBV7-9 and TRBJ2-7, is DTGVSQNPRHKITKRGQNVTFRCDPISEHNRLYWYRQTLGQGPEFLTYFQNEAQLEKSRLLSDRFSAERPKGSFSTLEIQRTEQGDSAMYLCASSLKGSRGSYEQYFGPGTRLTVT.

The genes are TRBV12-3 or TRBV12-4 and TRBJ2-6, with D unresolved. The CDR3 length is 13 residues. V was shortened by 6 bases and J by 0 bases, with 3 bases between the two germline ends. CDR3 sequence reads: CASSPSGANVLTF. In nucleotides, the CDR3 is TGTGCCAGCAGCCCCTCTGGGGCCAACGTCCTGACTTTC.

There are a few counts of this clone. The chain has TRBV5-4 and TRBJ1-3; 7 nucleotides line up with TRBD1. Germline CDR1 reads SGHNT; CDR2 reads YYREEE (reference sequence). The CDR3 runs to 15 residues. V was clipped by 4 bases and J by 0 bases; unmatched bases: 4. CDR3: CASSRQGTSGNTIYF. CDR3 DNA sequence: TGTGCCAGCAGCCGACAGGGAACCTCTGGAAACACCATATATTTT. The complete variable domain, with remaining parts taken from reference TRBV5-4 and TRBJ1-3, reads ETGVTQSPTHLIKTRGQQVTLRCSSQSGHNTVSWYQQALGQGPQFIFQYYREEENGRGNFPPRFSGLQFPNYSSELNVNALELDDSALYLCASSRQGTSGNTIYFGEGSWLTVV.

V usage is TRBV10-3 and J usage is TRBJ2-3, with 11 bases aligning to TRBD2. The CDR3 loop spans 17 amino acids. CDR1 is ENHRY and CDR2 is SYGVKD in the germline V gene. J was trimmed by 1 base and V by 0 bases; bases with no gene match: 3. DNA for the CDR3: TGTGCCATCAGTGAGTCTAATAGCGGGGGGGGCACAGATACGCAGTATTTT. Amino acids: CAISESNSGGGTDTQYF.

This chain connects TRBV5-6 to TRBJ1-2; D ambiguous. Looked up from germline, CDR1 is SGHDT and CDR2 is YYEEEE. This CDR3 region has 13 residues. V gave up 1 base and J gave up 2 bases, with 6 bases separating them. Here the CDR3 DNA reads TGTGCCAGCAGCTTGCCCGGGAACTATGGCTACACCTTC. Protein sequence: CASSLPGNYGYTF.

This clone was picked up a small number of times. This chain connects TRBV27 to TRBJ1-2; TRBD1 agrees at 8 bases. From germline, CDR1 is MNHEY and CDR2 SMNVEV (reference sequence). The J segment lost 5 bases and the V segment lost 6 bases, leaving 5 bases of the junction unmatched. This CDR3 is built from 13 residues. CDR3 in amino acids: CASRPQGEYGYTF. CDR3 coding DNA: TGTGCCAGCAGGCCACAGGGGGAGTATGGCTACACCTTC.

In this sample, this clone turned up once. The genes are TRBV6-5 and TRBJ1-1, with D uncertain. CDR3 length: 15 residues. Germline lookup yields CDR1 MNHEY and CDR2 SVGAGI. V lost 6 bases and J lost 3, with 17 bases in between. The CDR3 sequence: CASRHFAGRDTEAFF. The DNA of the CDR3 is TGTGCCAGCAGACACTTCGCCGGGAGGGACACTGAAGCTTTCTTT.

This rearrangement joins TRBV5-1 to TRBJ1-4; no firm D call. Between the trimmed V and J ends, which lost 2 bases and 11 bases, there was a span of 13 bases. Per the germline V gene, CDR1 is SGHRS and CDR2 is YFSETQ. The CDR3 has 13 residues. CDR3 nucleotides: TGCGCCAGCAGCTTATTTGCAGCCGGGAAACTGTTTTTT. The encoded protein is CASSLFAAGKLFF.

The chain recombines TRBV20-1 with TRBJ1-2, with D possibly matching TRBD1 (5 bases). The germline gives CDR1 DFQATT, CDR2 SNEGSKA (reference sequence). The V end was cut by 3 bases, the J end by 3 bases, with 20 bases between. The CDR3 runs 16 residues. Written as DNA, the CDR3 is TGCAGTGCTAGTGGGGCAGCGGACTTGGGTTACTATGGCTACACCTTC. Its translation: CSASGAADLGYYGYTF.

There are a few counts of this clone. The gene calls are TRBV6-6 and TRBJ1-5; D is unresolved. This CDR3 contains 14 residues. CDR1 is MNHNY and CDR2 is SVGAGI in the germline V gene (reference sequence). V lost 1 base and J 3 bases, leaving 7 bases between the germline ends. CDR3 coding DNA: TGTGCCAGCAGTTACTATGCGTCCAATCAGCCCCAGCATTTT. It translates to CASSYYASNQPQHF.

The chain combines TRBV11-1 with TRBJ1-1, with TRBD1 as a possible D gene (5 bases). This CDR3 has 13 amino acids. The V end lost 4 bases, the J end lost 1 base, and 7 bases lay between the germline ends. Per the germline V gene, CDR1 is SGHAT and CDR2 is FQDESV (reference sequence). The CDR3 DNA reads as TGTGCCAGCAGCTCGCAGGGGAACACTGAAGCTTTCTTT. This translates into CASSSQGNTEAFF.

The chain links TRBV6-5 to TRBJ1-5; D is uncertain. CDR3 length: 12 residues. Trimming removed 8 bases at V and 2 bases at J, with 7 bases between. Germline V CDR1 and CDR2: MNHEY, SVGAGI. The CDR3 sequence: CASDGGNQPQHF. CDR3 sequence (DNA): TGTGCCAGCGACGGCGGCAATCAGCCCCAGCATTTT.

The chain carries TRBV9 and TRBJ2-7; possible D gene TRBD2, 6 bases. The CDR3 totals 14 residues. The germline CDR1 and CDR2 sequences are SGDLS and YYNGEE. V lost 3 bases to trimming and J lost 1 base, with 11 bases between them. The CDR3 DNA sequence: TGTGCCAGCAGCGCTGGGACTCCTTCCTACGAGCAGTACTTC. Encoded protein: CASSAGTPSYEQYF.

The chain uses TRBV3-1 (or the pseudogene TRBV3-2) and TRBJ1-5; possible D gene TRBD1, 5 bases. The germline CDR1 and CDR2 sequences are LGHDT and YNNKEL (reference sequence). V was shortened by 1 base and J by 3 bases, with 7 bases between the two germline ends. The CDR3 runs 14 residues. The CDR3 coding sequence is TGTGCCAGCAGCCAAGGACAGATCAATCAGCCCCAGCATTTT. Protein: CASSQGQINQPQHF.

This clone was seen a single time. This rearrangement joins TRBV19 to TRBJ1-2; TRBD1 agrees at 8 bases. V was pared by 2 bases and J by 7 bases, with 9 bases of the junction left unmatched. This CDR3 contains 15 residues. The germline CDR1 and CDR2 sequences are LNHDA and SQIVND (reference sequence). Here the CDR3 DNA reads TGTGCCAGTAGTATAACCGGACAGGGAATGAGTGGCTACACCTTC. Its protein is CASSITGQGMSGYTF.

CDR3 coding DNA: TGTGCCAGCAGCTTGGTAAGGGGGACAGGGCTAGGGACTAGCACAGATACGCAGTATTTT. Protein: CASSLVRGTGLGTSTDTQYF. This chain links TRBV5-5 with TRBJ2-3; 9 bases are a match to TRBD1. The germline gives CDR1 SGHKS, CDR2 YYEKEE (reference sequence). The CDR3 contains 20 residues. The trim removed 0 bases at V and 0 bases at J, leaving 14 bases unmatched.

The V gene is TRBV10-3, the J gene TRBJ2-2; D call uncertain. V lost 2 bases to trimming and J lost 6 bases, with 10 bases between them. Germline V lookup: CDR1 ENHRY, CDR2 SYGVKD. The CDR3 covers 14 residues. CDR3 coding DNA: TGTGCCATCAGTGAGATCGGTTTGGCCGGGGAGCTGTTTTTT. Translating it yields CAISEIGLAGELFF.

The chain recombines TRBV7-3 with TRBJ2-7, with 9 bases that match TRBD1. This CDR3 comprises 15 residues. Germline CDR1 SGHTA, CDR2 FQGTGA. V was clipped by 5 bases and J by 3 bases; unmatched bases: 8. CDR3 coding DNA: TGTGCCAGCAGCCTACTTGGGACAGGGAGCTACGAGCAGTACTTC. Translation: CASSLLGTGSYEQYF.

The CDR3 DNA follows: TGCGCCAGCAGCTACCAGGGGCACGAGCAGTACTTC. It yields the protein CASSYQGHEQYF. This sequence joins TRBV5-1 and TRBJ2-7; D is perhaps TRBD1 (6 bases). The CDR3 totals 12 residues. Trimming removed 3 bases from V and 5 bases from J, with 9 bases in between. In germline, CDR1 is SGHRS, CDR2 YFSETQ.

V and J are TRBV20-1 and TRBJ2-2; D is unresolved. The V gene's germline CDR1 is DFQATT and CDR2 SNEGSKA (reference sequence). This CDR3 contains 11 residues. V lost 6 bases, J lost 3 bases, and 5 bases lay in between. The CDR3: CSAYDTGELFF. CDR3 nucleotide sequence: TGCAGTGCCTATGACACCGGGGAGCTGTTTTTT.

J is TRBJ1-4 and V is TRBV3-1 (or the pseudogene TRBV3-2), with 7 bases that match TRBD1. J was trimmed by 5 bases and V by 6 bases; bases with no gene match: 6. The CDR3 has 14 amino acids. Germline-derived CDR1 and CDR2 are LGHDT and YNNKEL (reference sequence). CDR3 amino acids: CASRPGTANEKLFF. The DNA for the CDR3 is TGTGCCAGCAGACCCGGGACAGCAAATGAAAAACTGTTTTTT.

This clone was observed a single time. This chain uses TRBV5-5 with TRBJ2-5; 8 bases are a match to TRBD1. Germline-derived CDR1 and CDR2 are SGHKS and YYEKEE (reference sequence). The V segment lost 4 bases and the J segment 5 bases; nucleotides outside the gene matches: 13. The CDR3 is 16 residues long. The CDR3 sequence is CASSTTLRGLGETQYF. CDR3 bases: TGTGCCAGCAGCACAACTCTCAGGGGGCTGGGGGAGACCCAGTACTTC.

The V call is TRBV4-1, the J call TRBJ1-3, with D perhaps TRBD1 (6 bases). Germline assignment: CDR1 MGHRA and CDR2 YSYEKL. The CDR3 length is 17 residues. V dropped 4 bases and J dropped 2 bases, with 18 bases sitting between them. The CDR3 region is CASSPKLQGSTGNTIYF. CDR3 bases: TGCGCCAGCAGCCCCAAATTACAGGGCTCTACTGGAAACACCATATATTTT.